This T cell receptor (beta chain) was obtained from a study of T cells after yellow fever vaccination. Turning to this clonotype: Its antigen remains unidentified.

5'RACE template switching added a universal primer site and UMIs to TCR cDNA. TCRdb itself ran the 5' RACE reads through MiXCR, one entry per CDR3 protein. Here the sample spans around 260,000 distinct CDR3 sequences, approximately 5.2% being singletons. Points from the study as a whole: Once the booster was given, most primary-vaccination clones reappeared, at approximately 97% for CD4 and roughly 85% for CD8. FACS-sorted repertoires could contain abundant clonotypes contaminating from the bulk population. A weaker secondary response peaked on day 5, the primary on day 15.

The CDR3 length is 13 residues. CDR1 is KGHDR and CDR2 is SFDVKD in the germline V gene. V lost 5 bases, J lost 6 bases, and 12 bases lay in between. The clonotype originates from a man aged 18 to 30 who received the YFV17D yellow fever vaccine. The chain carries TRBV24-1 and TRBJ2-5; possibly TRBD1 for D (5 bases). Source: CD4+ T cells sorted from PBMCs, taken on the day of the yellow fever booster vaccination. DNA for the CDR3: TGTGCCACCAGTGCTGCAGGGTTGAAGACCCAGTACTTC. It codes for CATSAAGLKTQYF.